The 26 T cell receptor beta chains listed next were all sequenced from one sample in a study of blood T cell repertoires in COVID-19. Profiled with immunoSEQ multiplex PCR; TCRdb holds only in-frame clones, not every one. Of 200,000 or so clones in the sample, around 81% were seen once. Input material: peripheral blood. These receptors were obtained from a woman aged 55-69 years with acute or convalescent COVID-19.

The chain carries TRBV5-1 and TRBJ2-5, with TRBD1 identical over 9 bases. From germline, CDR1 is SGHRS and CDR2 YFSETQ. V lost 7 bases to trimming and J lost 4 bases; unmatched junction nucleotides: 8. The CDR3 has 14 residues. CDR3 in DNA: TGCGCCAGCGCTGGGACAGGGCGTTTAGAGACCCAGTACTTC. Translated: CASAGTGRLETQYF.

The chain has TRBV2 and TRBJ1-2, with D maybe TRBD1 (5 bases). There are 14 residues in the CDR3. CDR1 is SNHLY and CDR2 is FYNNEI in the germline V gene. V lost 4 bases, J lost 3 bases, and 12 bases lay in between. The CDR3 nucleotides read TGTGCCAGCAGTGGGGCAGGGTCCTACTATGGCTACACCTTC. This encodes CASSGAGSYYGYTF.

V and J are TRBV5-1 and TRBJ2-2, with a weak D call TRBD2 (7 bases). The CDR3 totals 16 residues. Germline-derived CDR1 and CDR2 are SGHRS and YFSETQ. The V end was cut by 7 bases, the J end by 6 bases, with 22 bases between. In nucleotides, the CDR3 is TGCGCCAGCGGCCGGGGGGCGGGGATTGGCTCCGGGGAGCTGTTTTTT. Protein: CASGRGAGIGSGELFF.

CDR3 DNA sequence: TGTGCCAGCAGCTTAGGACAGAGCTCTGGAAACACCATATATTTT. This gives the protein CASSLGQSSGNTIYF. The gene calls are TRBV7-7 and TRBJ1-3; possible D gene TRBD1, 5 bases. The length of the CDR3 is 15 residues. Trimming stripped 1 base from V and 0 bases from J, with 7 bases between. The germline gives CDR1 SSHAT, CDR2 FNYEAQ (reference sequence).

The genes are TRBV3-1 (or the pseudogene TRBV3-2) and TRBJ1-4; TRBD1 matches 8 bases. In germline, CDR1 is LGHDT, CDR2 YNNKEL (reference sequence). The V and J ends lost 6 bases and 11 bases, in that order; junction bases with no gene match: 8. The CDR3 runs to 13 residues. The CDR3: CASRAGTGGKLFF. CDR3 bases: TGTGCCAGCAGGGCCGGGACAGGTGGTAAACTGTTTTTT.

The chain uses TRBV5-6 and TRBJ2-5, with D maybe TRBD2 (6 bases). V was shortened by 5 bases and J by 9 bases, with 8 bases between the two germline ends. Per the germline V gene, CDR1 is SGHDT and CDR2 is YYEEEE. The CDR3 length is 10 residues. CDR3 in amino acids: CASRGGAQYF. The CDR3 coding sequence is TGTGCCAGCAGGGGCGGGGCCCAGTACTTC.

This clone has only one observation. The chain joins TRBV7-2 to TRBJ1-2; the match to TRBD1 covers 7 bases. Trimming at V came to 5 bases and at J to 0 bases, leaving 3 bases not matched to a gene. Germline V gives CDR1 SGHTA, CDR2 FQGNSA. This CDR3 has 14 amino acids. CDR3 sequence: CASSTGTANYGYTF. The CDR3 nucleotides read TGTGCCAGCAGCACCGGGACAGCTAACTATGGCTACACCTTC.

V and J are TRBV6-6 and TRBJ1-3; D is uncertain. The germline V gene has CDR1 MNHNY and CDR2 SVGAGI (reference sequence). Trimming removed 5 bases from V and 0 bases from J, with 8 bases in between. This CDR3 is 14 amino acids long. The CDR3 DNA reads TGTGCCAGCAGTGGAGGGAGCTCTGGAAACACCATATATTTT. It translates to CASSGGSSGNTIYF.

This clone was seen only a few times. The V call is TRBV28, the J call TRBJ2-1; unclear D gene. The CDR3 spans 17 residues. Between the trimmed V and J ends, which lost 6 bases and 1 base, there was a span of 19 bases. The germline V gene encodes CDR1 MDHEN and CDR2 SYDVKM. CDR3 DNA sequence: TGTGCCAGCAGCCCCCTCCTAGGATCGCTTTCCTACAATGAGCAGTTCTTC. This sequence encodes CASSPLLGSLSYNEQFF.

The rearrangement uses TRBV24-1 and TRBJ1-6, with TRBD1 as a possible D gene (6 bases). V was shortened by 6 bases and J by 3 bases, with 14 bases between the two germline ends. CDR1 and CDR2 from the germline V gene are KGHDR and SFDVKD. This CDR3 is 16 amino acids long. The CDR3 reads CATSLSTGHYNSPLHF. The CDR3, as DNA: TGTGCCACCAGTCTGAGCACGGGACACTATAATTCACCCCTCCACTTT.

V gene TRBV6-5 combines with J gene TRBJ2-5; D is possibly TRBD1 (5 bases). Trimming left V 2 bases short and J 4 bases short, with 11 bases between. The CDR3 totals 14 residues. Germline loops: CDR1 MNHEY, CDR2 SVGAGI. CDR3: CASSYAGSRETQYF. Here the CDR3 DNA reads TGTGCCAGCAGTTACGCAGGGTCTCGAGAGACCCAGTACTTC.

The chain has TRBV7-2 and TRBJ2-7, with a weak D call TRBD1 (6 bases). Germline CDR1 and CDR2: SGHTA and FQGNSA. This CDR3 contains 12 residues. V gave up 8 bases and J gave up 1 base, with 9 bases separating them. CDR3 DNA: TGTGCCAGCCGCAGGGGTTCCTACGAGCAGTACTTC. Protein: CASRRGSYEQYF.

A note on this clone: Other DNA sequences of this sample code for an identical CDR3. The gene calls are TRBV19 and TRBJ1-2; perhaps TRBD1 as D (5 bases). V was trimmed by 3 bases and J by 2 bases, leaving 7 bases between them. The CDR3 consists of 13 residues. Germline assignment: CDR1 LNHDA and CDR2 SQIVND (reference sequence). The CDR3 DNA reads as TGTGCCAGTAGTATGGCAGGGAACTATGGCTACACCTTC. Its translation: CASSMAGNYGYTF.

This chain links TRBV9 with TRBJ2-3, with D possibly being TRBD2 (7 bases). Germline lookup yields CDR1 SGDLS and CDR2 YYNGEE. V was shortened by 3 bases and J by 2 bases, with 10 bases between the two germline ends. CDR3 length: 14 amino acids. The CDR3 DNA reads as TGTGCCAGCAGCGAGGGGGGGAACACAGATACGCAGTATTTT. This sequence encodes CASSEGGNTDTQYF.

The V call is TRBV7-9, the J call TRBJ2-3; 10 positions match TRBD2. The germline gives CDR1 SEHNR, CDR2 FQNEAQ (reference sequence). This CDR3 has 17 residues. With 5 bases clipped from V and 2 bases from J, the junction kept 10 bases outside the gene matches. The DNA of the CDR3 is TGTGCCAGCAGCGGAATAGACAGCGGGGGGGCCACAGATACGCAGTATTTT. It codes for CASSGIDSGGATDTQYF.

This clone was counted only a few times. CDR3 residues: CASSVLGGAQYNEQFF. DNA of the CDR3: TGTGCCAGCAGCGTTCTCGGCGGGGCACAATACAATGAGCAGTTCTTC. The chain joins TRBV9 to TRBJ2-1; TRBD2 is a possible D gene (6 bases). The CDR3 loop spans 16 amino acids. Germline V gene data show CDR1 as SGDLS and CDR2 as YYNGEE. V shed 2 bases and J shed 4 bases, with 16 bases lying between them.

CDR3 in DNA: TGTGCCAGCTCACAACGGAGGGGGGGTATGGAGACCCAGTACTTC. It translates to CASSQRRGGMETQYF. The J gene is TRBJ2-5, the V gene TRBV18, with a weak D call TRBD2 (7 bases). Germline V gene lookup returns CDR1 KGHSH and CDR2 LQKENI. CDR3 length: 15 amino acids. V lost 4 bases, J lost 5 bases, and 17 bases lay in between. Drawing the rest from reference TRBV18 and TRBJ2-5, the complete variable domain is NAGVMQNPRHLVRRRGQEARLRCSPMKGHSHVYWYRQLPEEGLKFMVYLQKENIIDESGMPKERFSAEFPKEGPSILRIQQVVRGDSAAYFCASSQRRGGMETQYFGPGTRLLVL.

The chain joins TRBV3-1 (or the pseudogene TRBV3-2) to TRBJ2-1, with 10 positions matching TRBD2. The germline gives CDR1 LGHDT, CDR2 YNNKEL (reference sequence). V lost 3 bases and J lost 10; bases outside the gene matches: 9. CDR3 size: 15 residues. The CDR3: CASSHSSGGPLEQFF. CDR3 in DNA: TGTGCCAGCAGCCACTCTAGCGGGGGTCCTCTCGAGCAGTTCTTC.

Worth noting for this clone: One end of the junction does not line up with germline, which may come from a read error. V and J are TRBV7-2 and TRBJ1-5; tentatively, D is TRBD1 (5 bases). The germline V gene has CDR1 SGHTA and CDR2 FQGNSA. The CDR3 contains 15 residues. In DNA form, the CDR3 reads TGTGCCAGCAGCGCTCAGCAGGGTAGCCATCAGCCCCAGCATTTT. It encodes CASSAQQGSHQPQHF.

This clone appeared a few times. The chain is built from TRBV6-5 and TRBJ1-1; D not resolved. Germline V gene sequence: CDR1 MNHEY, CDR2 SVGAGI. The CDR3 covers 15 residues. Trimming shortened V by 6 bases and J by 5 bases, and 19 bases separated the two germline ends. Here the CDR3 DNA reads TGTGCCAGCAGCCGGGTCCGTGGGAGTGGGACTGAAGCTTTCTTT. It translates to CASSRVRGSGTEAFF.

The chain has TRBV6-1 and TRBJ2-1; 7 bases line up with TRBD2. Germline trimming cut 2 bases from V and 0 bases from J; bases unmatched to any gene: 4. This CDR3 region has 16 residues. CDR1 is MNHNS and CDR2 is SASEGT in the germline V gene. This CDR3 is CASSEWEGFSYNEQFF. The DNA for the CDR3 is TGTGCCAGCAGTGAATGGGAGGGGTTCTCCTACAATGAGCAGTTCTTC.

The chain has TRBV10-3 and TRBJ2-2; D is possibly TRBD1 (6 bases). The ends were cut back, 2 bases at V and 6 bases at J, with 10 bases in the middle. CDR1 is ENHRY, CDR2 SYGVKD, per germline. The CDR3 runs to 14 residues. The CDR3 DNA follows: TGTGCCATCAGTGAGAACAGGGTCCCCGGGGAGCTGTTTTTT. As protein: CAISENRVPGELFF.

The V and J genes are TRBV19 and TRBJ1-2, with 7 nucleotides matching TRBD1. Unmatched junction bases numbered 9, after V lost 4 bases and J lost 4 bases. The CDR3 consists of 15 residues. From germline, CDR1 is LNHDA and CDR2 SQIVND (reference sequence). CDR3: CASSTNRGAGYGYTF. The CDR3, as DNA: TGTGCCAGTAGTACAAACAGGGGAGCGGGCTATGGCTACACCTTC.

The CDR3 is CASKAPGNQPQHF. The CDR3 coding sequence is TGTGCCAGCAAAGCGCCCGGCAATCAGCCCCAGCATTTT. The V call is TRBV12-3 or TRBV12-4, the J call TRBJ1-5; no reliable D call. The germline V and J ends were trimmed by 7 bases and 2 bases, with 9 bases remaining between them. The CDR3 covers 13 residues.

This sequence joins TRBV20-1 and TRBJ1-2; no clear D gene. Germline V gene lookup returns CDR1 DFQATT and CDR2 SNEGSKA (reference sequence). Trimming cost V 3 bases and J 0 bases, with 8 bases left between them. The CDR3 has 13 amino acids. The DNA of the CDR3 is TGCAGTGCTAGTCCGACAACTAACTATGGCTACACCTTC. Residues: CSASPTTNYGYTF.

The V and J genes are TRBV7-8 and TRBJ1-3; D not resolved. Per germline, CDR1 SGHVS and CDR2 FQNEAQ. The V and J ends lost 3 bases and 0 bases respectively, with 9 bases between them. The CDR3 is made up of 15 amino acids. CDR3 in amino acids: CASSLRENSGNTIYF. CDR3 DNA sequence: TGTGCCAGCAGCTTGAGAGAGAACTCTGGAAACACCATATATTTT. Using reference TRBV7-8 and TRBJ1-3 for the parts outside the CDR3, the full variable domain is GAGVSQSPRYKVAKRGQDVALRCDPISGHVSLFWYQQALGQGPEFLTYFQNEAQLDKSGLPSDRFFAERPEGSVSTLKIQRTQQEDSAVYLCASSLRENSGNTIYFGEGSWLTVV.